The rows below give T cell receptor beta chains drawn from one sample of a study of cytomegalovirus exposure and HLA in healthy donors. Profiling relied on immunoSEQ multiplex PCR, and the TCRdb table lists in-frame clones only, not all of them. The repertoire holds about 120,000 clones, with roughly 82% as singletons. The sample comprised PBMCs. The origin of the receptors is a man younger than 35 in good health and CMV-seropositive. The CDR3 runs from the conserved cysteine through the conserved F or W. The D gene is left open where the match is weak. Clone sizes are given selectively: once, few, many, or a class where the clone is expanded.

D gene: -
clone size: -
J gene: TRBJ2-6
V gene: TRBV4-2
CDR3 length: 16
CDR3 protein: CASSHEARSGANVLTF
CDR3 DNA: TGTGCCAGCAGCCATGAGGCTCGCTCTGGGGCCAACGTCCTGACTTTC

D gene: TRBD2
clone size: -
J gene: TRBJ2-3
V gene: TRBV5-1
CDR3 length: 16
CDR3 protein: CASSLTSGRGADTQYF
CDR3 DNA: TGCGCCAGCAGCTTGACCTCGGGGAGGGGAGCAGATACGCAGTATTTT

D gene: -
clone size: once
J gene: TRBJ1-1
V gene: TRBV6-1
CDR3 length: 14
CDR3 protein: CASSETDSYTEAFF
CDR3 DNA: TGTGCCAGCAGTGAGACGGACAGTTACACTGAAGCTTTCTTT

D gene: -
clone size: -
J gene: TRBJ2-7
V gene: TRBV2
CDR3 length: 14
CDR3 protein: CASSDPTGPYEQYF
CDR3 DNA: TGTGCCAGCAGTGATCCGACAGGTCCCTACGAGCAGTACTTC

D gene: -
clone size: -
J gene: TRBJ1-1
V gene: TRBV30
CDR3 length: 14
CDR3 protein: CAWSVLPGMTEAFF
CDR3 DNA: TGTGCCTGGAGTGTACTGCCAGGGATGACTGAAGCTTTCTTT

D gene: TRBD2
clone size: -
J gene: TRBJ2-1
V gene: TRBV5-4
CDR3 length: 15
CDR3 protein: CASSLGLAIYNEQFF
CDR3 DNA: TGTGCCAGCAGCTTGGGACTAGCAATCTACAATGAGCAGTTCTTC

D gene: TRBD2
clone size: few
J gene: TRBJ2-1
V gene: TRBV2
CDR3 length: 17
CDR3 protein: CASRRTGTSGREGEQFF
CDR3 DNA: TGTGCCAGCAGACGGACAGGGACTAGCGGGAGAGAAGGTGAGCAGTTCTTC

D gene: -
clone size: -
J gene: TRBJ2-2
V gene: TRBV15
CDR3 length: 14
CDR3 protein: CATSRDRNTGELFF
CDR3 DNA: TGTGCCACCAGCAGAGATAGGAACACCGGGGAGCTGTTTTTT

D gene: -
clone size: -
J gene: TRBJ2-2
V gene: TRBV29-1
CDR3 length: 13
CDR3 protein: CSVEGRGTGELFF
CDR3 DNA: TGCAGCGTTGAAGGTCGGGGCACCGGGGAGCTGTTTTTT

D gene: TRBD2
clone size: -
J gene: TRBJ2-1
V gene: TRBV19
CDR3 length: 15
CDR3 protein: CASSIVTSGMNEQFF
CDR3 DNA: TGTGCCAGTAGTATAGTTACTAGCGGGATGAATGAGCAGTTCTTC

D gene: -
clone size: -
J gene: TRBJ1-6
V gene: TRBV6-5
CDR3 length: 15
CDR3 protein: CASTADNYYNSPLHF
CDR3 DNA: TGTGCCAGCACCGCTGATAACTACTATAATTCACCCCTCCACTTT

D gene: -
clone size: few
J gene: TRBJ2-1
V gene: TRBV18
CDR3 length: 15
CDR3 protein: CASSPRTATYNEQFF
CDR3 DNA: TGTGCCAGCTCACCTCGGACTGCGACCTACAATGAGCAGTTCTTC

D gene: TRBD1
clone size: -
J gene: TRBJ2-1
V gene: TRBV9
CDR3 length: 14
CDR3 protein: CASSVGDRVNEQFF
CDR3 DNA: TGTGCCAGCAGCGTAGGGGACAGGGTGAATGAGCAGTTCTTC

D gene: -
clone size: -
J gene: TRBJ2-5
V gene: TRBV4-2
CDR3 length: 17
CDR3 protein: CASSQGQGLGGQETQYF
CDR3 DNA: TGTGCCAGCAGCCAAGGACAGGGACTGGGGGGCCAAGAGACCCAGTACTTC

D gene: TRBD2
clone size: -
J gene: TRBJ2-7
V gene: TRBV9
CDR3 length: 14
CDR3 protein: CASSAASGGPPSYF
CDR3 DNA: TGTGCCAGCAGCGCTGCTAGCGGGGGCCCCCCGTCGTACTTC

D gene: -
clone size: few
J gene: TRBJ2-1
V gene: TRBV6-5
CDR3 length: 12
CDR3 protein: CASITGSREQFF
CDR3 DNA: TGTGCCAGCATTACAGGGTCACGCGAGCAGTTCTTC

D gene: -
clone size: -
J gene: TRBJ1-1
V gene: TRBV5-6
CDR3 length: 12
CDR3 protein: CASSLGAGEAFF
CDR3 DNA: TGTGCCAGCAGCTTGGGAGCGGGTGAAGCTTTCTTT

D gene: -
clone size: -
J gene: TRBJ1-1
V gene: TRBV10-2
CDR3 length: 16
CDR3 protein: CASSGGGGEVNTEAFF
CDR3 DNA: TGCGCCAGCAGTGGGGGAGGGGGTGAAGTGAACACTGAAGCTTTCTTT

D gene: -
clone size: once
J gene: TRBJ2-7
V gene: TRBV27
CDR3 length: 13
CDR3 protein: CASSVDSLGEQYF
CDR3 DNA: TGTGCCAGCAGTGTTGACAGCCTGGGCGAGCAGTACTTC

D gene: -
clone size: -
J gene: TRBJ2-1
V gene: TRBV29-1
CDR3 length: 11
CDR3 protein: CSVVTYNEQFF
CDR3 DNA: TGCAGCGTTGTAACCTATAATGAGCAGTTCTTC

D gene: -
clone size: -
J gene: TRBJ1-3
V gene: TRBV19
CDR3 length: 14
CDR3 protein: CASNRQGSGNTIYF
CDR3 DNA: TGTGCCAGTAATCGTCAGGGATCCGGAAACACCATATATTTT

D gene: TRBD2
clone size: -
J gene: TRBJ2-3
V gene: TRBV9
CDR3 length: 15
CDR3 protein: CASSALAGVVDTQYF
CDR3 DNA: TGTGCCAGCAGCGCACTAGCGGGAGTGGTAGATACGCAGTATTTT

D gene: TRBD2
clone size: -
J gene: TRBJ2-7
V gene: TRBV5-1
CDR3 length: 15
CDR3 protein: CASSLVETSVYEQYF
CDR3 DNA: TGCGCCAGCAGCTTGGTTGAGACTAGCGTCTACGAGCAGTACTTC

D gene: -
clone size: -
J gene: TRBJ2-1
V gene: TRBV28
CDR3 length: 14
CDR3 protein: CASSLGSPQNEQFF
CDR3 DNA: TGTGCCAGCAGCCTAGGTAGTCCCCAAAATGAGCAGTTCTTC

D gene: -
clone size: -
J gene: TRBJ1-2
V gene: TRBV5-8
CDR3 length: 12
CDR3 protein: CASSLVVKGYTF
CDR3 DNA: TGTGCCAGCAGCTTGGTAGTGAAGGGCTACACCTTC

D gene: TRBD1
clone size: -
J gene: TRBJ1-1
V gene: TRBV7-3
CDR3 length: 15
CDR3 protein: CASSPRTGKGTEAFF
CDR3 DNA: TGTGCCAGCAGCCCCCGGACAGGGAAGGGCACTGAAGCTTTCTTT

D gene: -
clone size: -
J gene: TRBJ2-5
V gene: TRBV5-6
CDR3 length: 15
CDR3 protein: CASSRHRAYQETQYF
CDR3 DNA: TGTGCCAGCAGCCGTCACAGGGCGTACCAAGAGACCCAGTACTTC

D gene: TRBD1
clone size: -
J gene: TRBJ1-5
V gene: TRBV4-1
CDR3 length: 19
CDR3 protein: CASSRLTGQGVFGNQPQHF
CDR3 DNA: TGCGCCAGCAGCCGGCTTACGGGACAGGGCGTGTTTGGCAATCAGCCCCAGCATTTT

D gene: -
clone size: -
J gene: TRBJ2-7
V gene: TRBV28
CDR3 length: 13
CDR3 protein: CASTTTSTYEQYF
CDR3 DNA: TGTGCCAGCACCACGACATCCACCTACGAGCAGTACTTC

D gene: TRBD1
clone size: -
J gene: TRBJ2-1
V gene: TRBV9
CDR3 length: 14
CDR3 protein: CASSHRTGGNEQFF
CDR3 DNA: TGTGCCAGCAGCCACAGGACAGGGGGTAATGAGCAGTTCTTC

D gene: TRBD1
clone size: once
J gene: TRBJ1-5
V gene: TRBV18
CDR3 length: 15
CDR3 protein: CASSPSTGGGQPQHF
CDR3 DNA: TGTGCCAGCTCACCATCTACAGGGGGCGGTCAGCCCCAGCATTTT

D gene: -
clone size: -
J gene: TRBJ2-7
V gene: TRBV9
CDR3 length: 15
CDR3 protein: CASSVGRLPASEQYF
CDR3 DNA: TGTGCCAGCAGCGTAGGGAGGCTCCCGGCCTCCGAGCAGTACTTC

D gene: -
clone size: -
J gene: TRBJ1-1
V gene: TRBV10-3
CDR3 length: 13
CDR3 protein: CAISDTGNTEAFF
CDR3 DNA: TGTGCCATCAGTGATACAGGGAACACTGAAGCTTTCTTT

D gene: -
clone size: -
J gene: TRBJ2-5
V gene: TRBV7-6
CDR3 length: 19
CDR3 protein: CASSLAGRSGGPSQETQYF
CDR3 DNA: TGTGCCAGCAGCTTAGCGGGGCGATCGGGCGGCCCTTCCCAAGAGACCCAGTACTTC

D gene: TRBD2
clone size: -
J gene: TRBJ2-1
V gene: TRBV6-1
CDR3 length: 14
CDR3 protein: CASSEASRGGEQFF
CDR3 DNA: TGTGCCAGCAGTGAAGCTAGCCGGGGGGGTGAGCAGTTCTTC

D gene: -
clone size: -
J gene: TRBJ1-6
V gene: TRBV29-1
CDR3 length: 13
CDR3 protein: CSVRSSYNSPLHF
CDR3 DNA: TGCAGCGTTCGGAGCTCCTATAATTCACCCCTCCACTTT

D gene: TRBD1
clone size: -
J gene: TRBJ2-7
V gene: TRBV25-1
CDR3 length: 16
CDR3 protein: CASSPGQAPGHYEQYF
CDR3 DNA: TGTGCCAGCAGCCCGGGACAGGCCCCGGGCCACTACGAGCAGTACTTC

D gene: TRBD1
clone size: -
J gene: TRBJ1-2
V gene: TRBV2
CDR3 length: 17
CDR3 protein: CASSETTGAKNYYGYTF
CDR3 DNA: TGTGCCAGCAGTGAAACGACAGGGGCGAAAAACTACTATGGCTACACCTTC

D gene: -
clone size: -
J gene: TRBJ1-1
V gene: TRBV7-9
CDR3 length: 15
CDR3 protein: CASSPVWGRNTEAFF
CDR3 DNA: TGTGCCAGCAGCCCTGTTTGGGGGCGGAATACTGAAGCTTTCTTT

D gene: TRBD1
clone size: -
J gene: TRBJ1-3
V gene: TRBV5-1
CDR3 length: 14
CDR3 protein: CASSVTGVGNTIYF
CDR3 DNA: TGCGCCAGCAGCGTTACAGGGGTTGGAAACACCATATATTTT

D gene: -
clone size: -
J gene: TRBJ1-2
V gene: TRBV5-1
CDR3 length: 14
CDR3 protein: CASSSLDRRYGYTF
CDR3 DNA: TGCGCCAGCAGCTCCCTCGACAGGCGCTATGGCTACACCTTC

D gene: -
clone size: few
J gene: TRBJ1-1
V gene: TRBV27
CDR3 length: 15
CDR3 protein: CASSLYGTPNTEAFF
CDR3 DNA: TGTGCCAGCAGTTTATACGGGACACCGAACACTGAAGCTTTCTTT

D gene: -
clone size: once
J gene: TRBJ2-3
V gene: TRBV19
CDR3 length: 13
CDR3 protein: CASSFLIGDTQYF
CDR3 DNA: TGTGCCAGTAGTTTCCTAATTGGAGATACGCAGTATTTT

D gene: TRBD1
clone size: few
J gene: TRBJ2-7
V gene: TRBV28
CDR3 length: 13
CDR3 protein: CASRPDRFQGQYF
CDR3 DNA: TGTGCCAGCAGGCCGGACAGGTTTCAAGGGCAGTACTTC

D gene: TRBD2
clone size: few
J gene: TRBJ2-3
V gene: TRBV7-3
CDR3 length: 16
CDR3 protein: CASSFTSGRGTDTQYF
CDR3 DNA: TGTGCCAGCAGCTTTACTAGCGGGAGAGGCACAGATACGCAGTATTTT

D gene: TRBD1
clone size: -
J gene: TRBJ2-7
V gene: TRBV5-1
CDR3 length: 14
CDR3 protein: CASSLGTAPGEQYF
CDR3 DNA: TGCGCCAGCAGCCTCGGGACAGCCCCCGGCGAGCAGTACTTC

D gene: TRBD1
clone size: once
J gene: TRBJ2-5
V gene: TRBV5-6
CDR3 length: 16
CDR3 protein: CASSLPGQLVQETQYF
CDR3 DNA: TGTGCCAGCAGTCTCCCGGGACAGCTAGTCCAAGAGACCCAGTACTTC

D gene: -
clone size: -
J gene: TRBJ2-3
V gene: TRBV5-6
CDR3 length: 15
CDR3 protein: CASSFGLVSTDTQYF
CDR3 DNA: TGTGCCAGCAGCTTTGGTCTAGTTAGCACAGATACGCAGTATTTT